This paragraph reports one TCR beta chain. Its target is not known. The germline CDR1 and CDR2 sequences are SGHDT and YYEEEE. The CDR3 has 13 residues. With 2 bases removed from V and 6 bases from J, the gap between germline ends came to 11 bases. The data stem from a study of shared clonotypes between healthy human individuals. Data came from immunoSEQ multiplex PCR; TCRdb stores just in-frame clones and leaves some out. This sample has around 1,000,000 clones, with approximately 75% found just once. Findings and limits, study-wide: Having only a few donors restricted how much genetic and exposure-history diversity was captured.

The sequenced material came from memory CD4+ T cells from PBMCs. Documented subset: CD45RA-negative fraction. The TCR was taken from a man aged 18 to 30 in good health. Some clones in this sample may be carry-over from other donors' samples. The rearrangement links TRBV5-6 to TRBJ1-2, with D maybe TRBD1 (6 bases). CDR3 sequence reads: CASSLMSGDGYTF. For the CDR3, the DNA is TGTGCCAGCAGCTTAATGTCAGGGGATGGCTACACCTTC.